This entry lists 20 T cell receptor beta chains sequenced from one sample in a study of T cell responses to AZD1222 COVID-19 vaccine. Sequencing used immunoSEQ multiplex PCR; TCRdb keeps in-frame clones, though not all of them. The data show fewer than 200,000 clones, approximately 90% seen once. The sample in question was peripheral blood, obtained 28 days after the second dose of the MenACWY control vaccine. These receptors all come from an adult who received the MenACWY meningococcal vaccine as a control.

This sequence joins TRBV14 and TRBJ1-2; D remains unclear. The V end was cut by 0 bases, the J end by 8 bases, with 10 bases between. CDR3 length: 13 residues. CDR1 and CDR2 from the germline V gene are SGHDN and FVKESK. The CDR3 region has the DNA TGTGCCAGCAGCCAAGATTTAAGAGGCGGCTACACCTTC. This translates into CASSQDLRGGYTF.

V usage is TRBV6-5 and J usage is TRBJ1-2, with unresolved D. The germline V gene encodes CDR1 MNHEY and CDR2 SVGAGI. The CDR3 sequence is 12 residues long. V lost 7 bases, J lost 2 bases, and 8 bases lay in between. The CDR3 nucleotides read TGTGCCAGCATTTCGGTGAACTATGGCTACACCTTC. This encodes CASISVNYGYTF.

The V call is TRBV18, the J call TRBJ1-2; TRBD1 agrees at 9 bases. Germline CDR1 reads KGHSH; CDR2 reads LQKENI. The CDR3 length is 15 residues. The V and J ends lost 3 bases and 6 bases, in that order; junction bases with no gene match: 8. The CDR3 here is CASSPQDRGVNGYTF. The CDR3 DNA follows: TGTGCCAGCTCACCTCAAGACAGGGGGGTGAATGGCTACACCTTC.

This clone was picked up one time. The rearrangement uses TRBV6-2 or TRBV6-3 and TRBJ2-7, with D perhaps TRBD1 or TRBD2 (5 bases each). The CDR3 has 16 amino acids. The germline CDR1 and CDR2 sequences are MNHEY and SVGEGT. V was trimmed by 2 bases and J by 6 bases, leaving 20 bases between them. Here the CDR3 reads CASSYTGLAIGGEQYF. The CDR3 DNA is TGTGCCAGCAGTTACACGGGGCTGGCGATAGGCGGCGAGCAGTACTTC.

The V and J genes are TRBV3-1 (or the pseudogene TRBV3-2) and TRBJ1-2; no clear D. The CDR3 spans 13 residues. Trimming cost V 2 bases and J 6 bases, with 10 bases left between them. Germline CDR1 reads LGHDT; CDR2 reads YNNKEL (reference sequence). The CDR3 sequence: CASSQRAGDGYTF. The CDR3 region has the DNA TGTGCCAGCAGCCAAAGGGCCGGGGATGGCTACACCTTC.

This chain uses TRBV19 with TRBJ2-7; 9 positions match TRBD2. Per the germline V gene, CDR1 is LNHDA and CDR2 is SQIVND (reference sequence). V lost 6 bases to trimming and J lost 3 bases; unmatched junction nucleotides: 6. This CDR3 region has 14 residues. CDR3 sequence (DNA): TGTGCCAGTAGCACATTAGCGGGAGTCTACGAGCAGTACTTC. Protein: CASSTLAGVYEQYF.

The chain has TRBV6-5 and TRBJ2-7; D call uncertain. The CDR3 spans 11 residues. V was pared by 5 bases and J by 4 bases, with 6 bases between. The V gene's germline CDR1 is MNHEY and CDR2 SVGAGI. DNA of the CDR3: TGTGCCAGCAGTAGTCGGTACGAGCAGTACTTC. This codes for CASSSRYEQYF.

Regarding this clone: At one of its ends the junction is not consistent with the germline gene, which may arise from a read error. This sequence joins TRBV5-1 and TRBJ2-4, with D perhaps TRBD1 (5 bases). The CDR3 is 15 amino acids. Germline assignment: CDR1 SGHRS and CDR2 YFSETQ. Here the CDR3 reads CASSLVQGRGNIQYF. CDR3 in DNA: TGCGCCAGCAGCTTGGTTCAGGGCCGCGGAAACATTCAGTATTTC.

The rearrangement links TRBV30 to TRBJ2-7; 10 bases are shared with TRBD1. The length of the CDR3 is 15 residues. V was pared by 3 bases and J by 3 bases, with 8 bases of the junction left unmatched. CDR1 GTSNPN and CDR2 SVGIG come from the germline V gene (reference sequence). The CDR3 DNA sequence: TGTGCCTGGAGCCAACCTCGGGACAGGGGCTACGAGCAGTACTTC. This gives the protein CAWSQPRDRGYEQYF. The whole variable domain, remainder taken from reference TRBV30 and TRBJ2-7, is SQTIHQWPATLVQPVGSPLSLECTVEGTSNPNLYWYRQAAGRGLQLLFYSVGIGQISSEVPQNLSASRPQDRQFILSSKKLLLSDSGFYLCAWSQPRDRGYEQYFGPGTRLTVT.

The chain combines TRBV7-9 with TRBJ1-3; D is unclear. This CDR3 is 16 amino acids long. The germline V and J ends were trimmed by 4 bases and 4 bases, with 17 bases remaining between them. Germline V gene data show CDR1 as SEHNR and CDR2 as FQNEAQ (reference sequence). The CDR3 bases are TGTGCCAGCAGCTCCGCCGGACGGGCGCAAGGAAACACCATATATTTT. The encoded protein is CASSSAGRAQGNTIYF.

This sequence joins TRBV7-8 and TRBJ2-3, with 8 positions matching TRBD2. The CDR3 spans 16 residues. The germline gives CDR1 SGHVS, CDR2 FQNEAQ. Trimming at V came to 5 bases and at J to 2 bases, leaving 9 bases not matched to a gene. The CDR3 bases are TGTGCCAGCAGCCTAGGACTAGCCCTCTTCACAGATACGCAGTATTTT. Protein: CASSLGLALFTDTQYF.

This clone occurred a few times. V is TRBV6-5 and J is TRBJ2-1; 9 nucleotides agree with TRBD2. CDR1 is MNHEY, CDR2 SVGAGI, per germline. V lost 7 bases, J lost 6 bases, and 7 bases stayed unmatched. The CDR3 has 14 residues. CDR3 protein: CASKAGLASNEQFF. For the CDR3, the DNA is TGTGCCAGCAAGGCGGGACTAGCCAGCAATGAGCAGTTCTTC.

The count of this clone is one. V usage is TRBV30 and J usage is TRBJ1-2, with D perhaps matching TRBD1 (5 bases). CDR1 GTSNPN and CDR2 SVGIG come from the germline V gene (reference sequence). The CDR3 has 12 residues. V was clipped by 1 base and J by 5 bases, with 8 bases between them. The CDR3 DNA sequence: TGTGCCTGGAGTGCGGGGGAATATGGCTACACCTTC. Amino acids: CAWSAGEYGYTF.

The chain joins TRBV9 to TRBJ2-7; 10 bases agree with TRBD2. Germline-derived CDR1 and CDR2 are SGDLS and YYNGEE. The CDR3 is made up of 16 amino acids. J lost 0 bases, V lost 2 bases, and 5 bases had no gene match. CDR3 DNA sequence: TGTGCCAGCAGCGTCGGACTAGCGGAGAGCTCCTACGAGCAGTACTTC. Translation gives CASSVGLAESSYEQYF.

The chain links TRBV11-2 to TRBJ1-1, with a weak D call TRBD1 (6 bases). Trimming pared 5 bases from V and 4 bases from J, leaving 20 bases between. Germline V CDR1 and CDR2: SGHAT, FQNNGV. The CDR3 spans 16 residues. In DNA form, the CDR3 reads TGTGCCAGCAGCCCAGCCCTTCAGGGGTACGGCACTGAAGCTTTCTTT. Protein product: CASSPALQGYGTEAFF.

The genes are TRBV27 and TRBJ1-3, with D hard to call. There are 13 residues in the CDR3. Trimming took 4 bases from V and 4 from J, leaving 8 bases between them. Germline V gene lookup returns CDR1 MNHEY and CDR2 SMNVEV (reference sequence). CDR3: CASSSSMGNTIYF. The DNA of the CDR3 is TGTGCCAGCAGTTCGTCAATGGGAAACACCATATATTTT.

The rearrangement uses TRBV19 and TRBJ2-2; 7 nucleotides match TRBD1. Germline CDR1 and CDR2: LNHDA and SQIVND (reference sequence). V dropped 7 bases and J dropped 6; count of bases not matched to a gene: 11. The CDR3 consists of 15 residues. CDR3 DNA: TGTGCCAGTACCCCACAGGGGTCCCCTCCCGGGGAGCTGTTTTTT. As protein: CASTPQGSPPGELFF.

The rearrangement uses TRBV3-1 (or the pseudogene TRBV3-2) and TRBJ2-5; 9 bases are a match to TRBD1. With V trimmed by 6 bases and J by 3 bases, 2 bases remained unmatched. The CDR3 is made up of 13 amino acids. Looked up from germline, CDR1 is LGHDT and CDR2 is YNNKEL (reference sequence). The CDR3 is CASSRQGEETQYF. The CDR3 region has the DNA TGTGCCAGCAGTCGACAGGGGGAAGAGACCCAGTACTTC.

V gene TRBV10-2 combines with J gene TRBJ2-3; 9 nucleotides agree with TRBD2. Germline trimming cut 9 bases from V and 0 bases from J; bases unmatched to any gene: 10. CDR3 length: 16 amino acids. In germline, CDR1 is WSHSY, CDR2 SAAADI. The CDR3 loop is CASPRETSGSTDTQYF. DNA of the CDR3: TGCGCCAGTCCACGCGAGACTAGCGGTAGCACAGATACGCAGTATTTT.

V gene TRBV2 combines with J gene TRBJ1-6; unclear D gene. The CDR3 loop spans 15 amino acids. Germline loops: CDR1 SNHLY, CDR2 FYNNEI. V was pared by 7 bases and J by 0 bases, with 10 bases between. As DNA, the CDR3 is TGTGCCAGCACCGTCCTGAGCTCCTATAATTCACCCCTCCACTTT. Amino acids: CASTVLSSYNSPLHF.